The present TCR beta chain was sequenced within a study of blood T cell repertoires in COVID-19. In the study overall: COVID-19 samples from acute and convalescent phases originated in the United States, Italy and Spain. The cDNA or gDNA used as material had been derived from T cells, B-cell-depleted T cells, or PBMCs.

Per the authors' pipeline: Cell counts per sample came from amplifying reference gene primers. The table came from immunoSEQ multiplex PCR; TCRdb's copy has only in-frame clones and leaves some out. Clone size and V and J calls were adopted from that table, with D and trimming inferred from the DNA. The sample consists of about 140,000 clones, 65% to 80% of them appearing once. J lost 4 bases, V lost 2 bases, and 5 bases had no gene match. This CDR3 spans 15 amino acids. CDR1 and CDR2 from the germline V gene are KGHSH and LQKENI. Sequencing was carried out using peripheral blood. The genes are TRBV18 and TRBJ1-5, with 7 bases aligning to TRBD1. The clonotype was recovered from a man aged 55-75 years with acute or convalescent COVID-19. CDR3 DNA: TGTGCCAGCTCACCAGGTCCGGGACAGAATCAGCCCCAGCATTTT. Its translation: CASSPGPGQNQPQHF.